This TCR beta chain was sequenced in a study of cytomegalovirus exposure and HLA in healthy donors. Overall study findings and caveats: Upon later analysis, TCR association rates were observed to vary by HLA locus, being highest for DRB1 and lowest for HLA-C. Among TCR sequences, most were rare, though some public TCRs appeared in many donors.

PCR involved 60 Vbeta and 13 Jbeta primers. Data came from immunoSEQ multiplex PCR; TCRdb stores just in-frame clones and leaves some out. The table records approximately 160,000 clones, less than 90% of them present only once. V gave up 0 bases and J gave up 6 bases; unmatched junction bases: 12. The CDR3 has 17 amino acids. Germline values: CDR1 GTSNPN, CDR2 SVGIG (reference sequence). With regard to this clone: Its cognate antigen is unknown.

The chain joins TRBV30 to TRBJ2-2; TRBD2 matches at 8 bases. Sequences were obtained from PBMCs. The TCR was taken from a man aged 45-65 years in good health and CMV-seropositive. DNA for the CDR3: TGTGCCTGGAGTGTTTTTGTTGGGAGCGGGAGATCCGGGGAGCTGTTTTTT. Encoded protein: CAWSVFVGSGRSGELFF.